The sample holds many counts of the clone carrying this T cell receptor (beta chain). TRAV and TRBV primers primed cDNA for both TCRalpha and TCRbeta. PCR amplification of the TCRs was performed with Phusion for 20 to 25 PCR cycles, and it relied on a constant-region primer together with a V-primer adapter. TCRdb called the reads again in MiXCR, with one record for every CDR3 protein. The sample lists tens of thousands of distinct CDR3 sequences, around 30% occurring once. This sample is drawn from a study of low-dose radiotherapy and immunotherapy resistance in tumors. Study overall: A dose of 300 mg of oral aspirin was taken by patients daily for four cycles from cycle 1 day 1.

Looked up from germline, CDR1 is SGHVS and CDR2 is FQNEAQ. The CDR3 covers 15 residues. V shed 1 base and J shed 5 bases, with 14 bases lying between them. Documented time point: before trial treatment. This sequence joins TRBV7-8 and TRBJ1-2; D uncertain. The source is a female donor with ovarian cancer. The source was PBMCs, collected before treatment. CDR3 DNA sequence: TGTGCCAGCAGCTTAGTCGGTGGCCAGCAGTATGGCTACACCTTC. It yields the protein CASSLVGGQQYGYTF.